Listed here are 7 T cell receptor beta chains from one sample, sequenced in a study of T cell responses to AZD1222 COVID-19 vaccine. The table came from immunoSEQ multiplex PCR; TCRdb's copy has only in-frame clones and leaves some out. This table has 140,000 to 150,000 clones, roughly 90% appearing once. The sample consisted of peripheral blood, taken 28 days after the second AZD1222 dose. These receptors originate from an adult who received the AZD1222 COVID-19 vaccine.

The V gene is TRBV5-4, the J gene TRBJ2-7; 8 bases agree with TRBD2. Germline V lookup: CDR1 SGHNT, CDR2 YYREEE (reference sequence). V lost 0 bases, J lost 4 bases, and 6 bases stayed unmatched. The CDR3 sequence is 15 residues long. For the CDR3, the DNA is TGTGCCAGCAGCTTGGACCCCGGGACTAGGTACGAGCAGTACTTC. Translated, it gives CASSLDPGTRYEQYF.

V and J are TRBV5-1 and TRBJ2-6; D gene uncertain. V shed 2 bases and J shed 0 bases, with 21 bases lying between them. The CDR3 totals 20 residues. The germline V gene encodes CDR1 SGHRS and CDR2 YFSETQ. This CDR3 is CASSFETSGSIYSGANVLTF. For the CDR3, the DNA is TGCGCCAGCAGCTTCGAGACCTCAGGATCCATTTACTCTGGGGCCAACGTCCTGACTTTC. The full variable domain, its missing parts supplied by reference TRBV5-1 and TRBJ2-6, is KAGVTQTPRYLIKTRGQQVTLSCSPISGHRSVSWYQQTPGQGLQFLFEYFSETQRNKGNFPGRFSGRQFSNSRSEMNVSTLELGDSALYLCASSFETSGSIYSGANVLTFGAGSRLTVL.

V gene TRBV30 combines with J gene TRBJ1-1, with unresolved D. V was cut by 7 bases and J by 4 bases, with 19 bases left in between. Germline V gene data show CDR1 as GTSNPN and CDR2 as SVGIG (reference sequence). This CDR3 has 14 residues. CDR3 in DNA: TGTGCCTTCCTTCTAATCAGAAGGGTCACTGAAGCTTTCTTT. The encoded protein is CAFLLIRRVTEAFF. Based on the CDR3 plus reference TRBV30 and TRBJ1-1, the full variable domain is SQTIHQWPATLVQPVGSPLSLECTVEGTSNPNLYWYRQAAGRGLQLLFYSVGIGQISSEVPQNLSASRPQDRQFILSSKKLLLSDSGFYLCAFLLIRRVTEAFFGQGTRLTVV.

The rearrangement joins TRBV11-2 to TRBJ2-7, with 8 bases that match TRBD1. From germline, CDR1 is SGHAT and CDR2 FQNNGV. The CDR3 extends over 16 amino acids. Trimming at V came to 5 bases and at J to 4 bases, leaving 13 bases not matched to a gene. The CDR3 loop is CASSTPRDRLWYEQYF. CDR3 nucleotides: TGTGCCAGCAGCACTCCTAGGGACAGGCTTTGGTACGAGCAGTACTTC.

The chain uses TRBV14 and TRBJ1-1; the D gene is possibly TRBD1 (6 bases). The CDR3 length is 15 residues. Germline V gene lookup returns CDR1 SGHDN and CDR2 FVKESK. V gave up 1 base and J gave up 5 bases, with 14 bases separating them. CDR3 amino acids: CASSQVAGAGTEAFF. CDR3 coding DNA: TGTGCCAGCAGCCAAGTCGCGGGGGCGGGGACTGAAGCTTTCTTT.

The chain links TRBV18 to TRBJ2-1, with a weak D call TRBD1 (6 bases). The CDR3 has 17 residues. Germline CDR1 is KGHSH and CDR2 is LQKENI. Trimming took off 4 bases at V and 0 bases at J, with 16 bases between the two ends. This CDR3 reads CASSQGLGASSYNEQFF. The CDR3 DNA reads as TGTGCCAGCTCACAGGGTTTGGGGGCGAGCTCCTACAATGAGCAGTTCTTC.

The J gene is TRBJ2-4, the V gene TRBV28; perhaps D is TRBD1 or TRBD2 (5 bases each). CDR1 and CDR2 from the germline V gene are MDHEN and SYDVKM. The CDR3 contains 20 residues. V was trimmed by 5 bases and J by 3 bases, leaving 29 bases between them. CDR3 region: CASSTPRSSRGEFGKNIQYF. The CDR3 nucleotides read TGTGCCAGCAGTACTCCTCGGTCTTCTAGGGGAGAGTTCGGCAAAAACATTCAGTACTTC.